These 5 T cell receptor beta chains share one sample of origin, sequenced in a study of blood T cell repertoires in COVID-19. The assay was immunoSEQ multiplex PCR, and TCRdb's table has in-frame clones only and misses some. This table holds about 64,000 clones, roughly 91% found once. The source material was PBMCs or T cells enriched from blood (not recorded which). The receptor source for this set is a middle-aged woman who had recovered from COVID-19.

This sequence joins TRBV9 and TRBJ2-3; 7 positions match TRBD2. The J segment lost 5 bases and the V segment lost 3 bases, leaving 9 bases of the junction unmatched. CDR3 length: 15 residues. Germline loops: CDR1 SGDLS, CDR2 YYNGEE. The chain's CDR3 is CASSASGPSVDTQYF. The CDR3 nucleotides are TGTGCCAGCAGCGCTAGCGGTCCCTCGGTAGATACGCAGTATTTT.

The CDR3 coding sequence is TGTGCCAGCAGTGATAATGATCGGGGGACAGCAGATACGCAGTATTTT. This sequence encodes CASSDNDRGTADTQYF. The gene calls are TRBV6-4 and TRBJ2-3; D might be TRBD1 (7 bases). Trimming pared 3 bases from V and 4 bases from J, leaving 17 bases between. CDR1 and CDR2 from the germline V gene are MRHNA and SNTAGT. The length of the CDR3 is 16 residues.

The rearrangement joins TRBV3-1 (or the pseudogene TRBV3-2) to TRBJ2-5; 11 bases fit TRBD2. The trim removed 0 bases at V and 1 base at J, leaving 7 bases unmatched. In germline, CDR1 is LGHDT, CDR2 YNNKEL (reference sequence). CDR3 length: 18 amino acids. This chain's CDR3 is CASSQEGSGLAVQETQYF. For the CDR3, the DNA is TGTGCCAGCAGCCAAGAAGGCTCGGGACTAGCGGTCCAAGAGACCCAGTACTTC.

This clone has at least ten counts. A junction end diverges from the germline sequence, so it may reflect a read error. This same CDR3 is encoded by further DNA sequences in the sample. The chain employs TRBV3-1 (or the pseudogene TRBV3-2) and TRBJ2-7; maybe TRBD1 (6 bases). The CDR3 consists of 11 residues. Per germline, CDR1 LGHDT and CDR2 YNNKEL (reference sequence). CDR3 region: CASSSTGSLLF. The CDR3 DNA follows: TGTGCCAGCAGCTCTACAGGGTCCCTTCTCTTC.

This clone was found a few times. This chain joins TRBV28 and TRBJ1-5; D gene unclear. The CDR3 totals 12 residues. Trimming removed 7 bases from V and 0 bases from J, with 4 bases in between. Looked up from germline, CDR1 is MDHEN and CDR2 is SYDVKM. CDR3 bases: TGTGCCAGCATGTATAGCAATCAGCCCCAGCATTTT. It specifies CASMYSNQPQHF.